These 16 T cell receptor beta chains originate from one sample sequenced in a study of blood T cell repertoires in COVID-19. The data were produced by immunoSEQ multiplex PCR, yet TCRdb's version contains in-frame clones alone and is incomplete. The sample has 100,000 to 150,000 clones; around 76% are singletons. The specimen sequenced was peripheral blood. These receptors originate from a man in his sixties with acute or convalescent COVID-19.

This clone was counted a few times. The V and J genes are TRBV7-6 and TRBJ1-1; 7 nucleotides line up with TRBD1. CDR1 SGHVS and CDR2 FNYEAQ come from the germline V gene. This CDR3 spans 15 amino acids. V was pared by 5 bases and J by 7 bases, with 13 bases of the junction left unmatched. CDR3 region: CASSLIGTADYEAFF. DNA for the CDR3: TGTGCCAGCAGCCTTATAGGGACAGCCGACTATGAAGCTTTCTTT. The entire variable domain, with the rest obtained from reference TRBV7-6 and TRBJ1-1, is as follows: GAGVSQSPRYKVTKRGQDVALRCDPISGHVSLYWYRQALGQGPEFLTYFNYEAQQDKSGLPNDRFSAERPEGSISTLTIQRTEQRDSAMYRCASSLIGTADYEAFFGQGTRLTVV.

The V gene is TRBV7-2, the J gene TRBJ2-3, with 12 nucleotides matching TRBD2. The germline CDR1 and CDR2 sequences are SGHTA and FQGNSA. Trimming removed 5 bases from V and 4 bases from J; junction bases left unmatched: 7. CDR3 size: 16 residues. The CDR3 DNA sequence: TGTGCCAGCAGCCGTCTAGCGGGGGGGATTTCAGATACGCAGTATTTT. Translating it yields CASSRLAGGISDTQYF.

This clone has more than one count but fewer than ten. V and J are TRBV18 and TRBJ1-2, with unresolved D. CDR1 is KGHSH, CDR2 LQKENI, per germline. The CDR3 has 15 residues. Trimming took off 3 bases at V and 5 bases at J, with 16 bases between the two ends. The CDR3 sequence: CASSPLGREVYGYTF. The CDR3 region has the DNA TGTGCCAGCTCACCCTTAGGACGGGAGGTTTATGGCTACACCTTC.

V and J are TRBV7-2 and TRBJ1-4; 8 bases map to TRBD1. J gave up 6 bases and V 2 bases, and 5 bases lay outside the gene matches. Germline-derived CDR1 and CDR2 are SGHTA and FQGNSA. The CDR3 length is 15 residues. The CDR3 is CASSLRAGGDEKLFF. The CDR3 DNA sequence: TGTGCCAGCAGCTTAAGGGCAGGGGGCGATGAAAAACTGTTTTTT.

This rearrangement joins TRBV19 to TRBJ1-2; D may be TRBD1 (6 bases). The V end lost 3 bases, the J end lost 2 bases, and 13 bases lay between the germline ends. The CDR3 has 15 residues. Per germline, CDR1 LNHDA and CDR2 SQIVND (reference sequence). The CDR3 reads CASSIGTWENYGYTF. Here the CDR3 DNA reads TGTGCCAGTAGTATCGGGACATGGGAGAACTATGGCTACACCTTC. Supplemented by reference TRBV19 and TRBJ1-2, the full variable domain reads DGGITQSPKYLFRKEGQNVTLSCEQNLNHDAMYWYRQDPGQGLRLIYYSQIVNDFQKGDIAEGYSVSREKKESFPLTVTSAQKNPTAFYLCASSIGTWENYGYTFGSGTRLTVV.

The table lists this clone with a count of one. This chain uses TRBV5-1 with TRBJ1-2, with TRBD1 as a possible D gene (5 bases). The ends were cut back, 1 base at V and 3 bases at J, with 16 bases in the middle. The germline CDR1 and CDR2 sequences are SGHRS and YFSETQ. The CDR3 is 16 residues long. This CDR3 is CASSLSSRGADYGYTF. The CDR3 bases are TGCGCCAGCAGCTTGTCGTCTAGGGGCGCCGACTATGGCTACACCTTC.

V gene TRBV24-1 combines with J gene TRBJ1-1; 9 positions match TRBD1. Germline assignment: CDR1 KGHDR and CDR2 SFDVKD. Trimming cost V 5 bases and J 5 bases; bases outside gene matches: 8. This CDR3 comprises 15 residues. The chain's CDR3 is CATSARTGVLTEAFF. In DNA, the CDR3 is TGTGCCACCAGTGCCCGGACAGGGGTCCTAACTGAAGCTTTCTTT.

This chain uses TRBV18 with TRBJ1-6; 9 bases fit TRBD1. CDR1 and CDR2 (germline): KGHSH, LQKENI. V shed 2 bases and J 8 bases; nucleotides not matched to a gene: 4. The length of the CDR3 is 15 residues. Written as DNA, the CDR3 is TGTGCCAGCTCACCAACGGACAGGGGATATTCACCCCTCCACTTT. The encoded protein is CASSPTDRGYSPLHF. The whole variable domain, filled in from reference TRBV18 and TRBJ1-6, reads NAGVMQNPRHLVRRRGQEARLRCSPMKGHSHVYWYRQLPEEGLKFMVYLQKENIIDESGMPKERFSAEFPKEGPSILRIQQVVRGDSAAYFCASSPTDRGYSPLHFGNGTRLTVT.

The V gene is TRBV24-1, the J gene TRBJ1-3; possible D gene TRBD1, 5 bases. This CDR3 is built from 15 residues. The germline CDR1 and CDR2 sequences are KGHDR and SFDVKD. Deletions cut 4 bases from V and 0 bases from J, with 9 bases between. In DNA, the CDR3 is TGTGCCACCAGTGAGGGGCCGAACTCTGGAAACACCATATATTTT. Amino acids: CATSEGPNSGNTIYF.

This chain's CDR3 is CATSDPGTGTQPQHF. The CDR3 nucleotides are TGTGCCACCAGTGACCCAGGGACAGGGACTCAGCCCCAGCATTTT. The J gene is TRBJ1-5, the V gene TRBV24-1, with 9 positions matching TRBD1. V shed 4 bases and J 6 bases; nucleotides not matched to a gene: 6. This CDR3 has 15 amino acids. In germline, CDR1 is KGHDR, CDR2 SFDVKD.

This clone was counted between two and nine times. The chain couples TRBV5-1 to TRBJ2-1; 8 bases match TRBD2. V was pared by 6 bases and J by 1 base, with 12 bases of the junction left unmatched. This CDR3 is built from 17 residues. Germline-derived CDR1 and CDR2 are SGHRS and YFSETQ. CDR3 sequence reads: CASTGLTGGQSYNEQFF. The CDR3 DNA sequence: TGCGCCAGCACGGGGCTAACGGGAGGGCAGTCCTACAATGAGCAGTTCTTC.

The J gene is TRBJ1-2, the V gene TRBV11-2; 8 nucleotides align to TRBD1. The CDR3 has 15 residues. Germline CDR1 is SGHAT and CDR2 is FQNNGV. Germline trimming cut 8 bases from V and 7 bases from J; bases unmatched to any gene: 15. Here the CDR3 DNA reads TGTGCCAGCGAAAAAACGACAGGGGCGGCGATTGGCTACACCTTC. This codes for CASEKTTGAAIGYTF.

This clone has just a few counts. CDR3 DNA: TGTGCCAGCAGCCAAGTCGCGTCGGATACGCAGTATTTT. Protein sequence: CASSQVASDTQYF. This chain uses TRBV3-1 (or the pseudogene TRBV3-2) with TRBJ2-3; no reliable D call. The V gene's germline CDR1 is LGHDT and CDR2 YNNKEL (reference sequence). The length of the CDR3 is 13 residues. V was cut by 1 base and J by 6 bases, with 8 bases left in between.

V usage is TRBV18 and J usage is TRBJ1-1; 7 bases match TRBD1. This CDR3 has 15 amino acids. V lost 2 bases to trimming and J lost 4 bases; unmatched junction nucleotides: 7. The germline gives CDR1 KGHSH, CDR2 LQKENI. Written as DNA, the CDR3 is TGTGCCAGCTCACCAGGGACAGCAGTGGTCACTGAAGCTTTCTTT. Translation gives CASSPGTAVVTEAFF.

The chain is built from TRBV5-1 and TRBJ2-1, with D tentatively TRBD1 (5 bases). Trimming cost V 3 bases and J 6 bases, with 7 bases left between them. Germline-derived CDR1 and CDR2 are SGHRS and YFSETQ. This CDR3 spans 12 amino acids. The CDR3 region has the DNA TGCGCCAGCAGCTCGACAGCCAATGAGCAGTTCTTC. Its translation: CASSSTANEQFF.

This clone was recorded once. This chain joins TRBV19 and TRBJ1-6; 8 bases match TRBD1. This CDR3 is built from 14 residues. Germline V gene lookup returns CDR1 LNHDA and CDR2 SQIVND (reference sequence). The J segment lost 9 bases and the V segment lost 5 bases, leaving 6 bases of the junction unmatched. CDR3 sequence (DNA): TGTGCCAGTAGTCTCGGACAGGGTAGTTCACCCCTCCACTTT. This sequence encodes CASSLGQGSSPLHF.